This T cell receptor (beta chain) came from a study of radiotherapy plus CTLA-4 blockade in lung cancer. Turning to the study itself: Patients showed objective responses in under 20% of cases, and disease control was achieved by less than 35%.

V shed 3 bases and J shed 0 bases, with 15 bases lying between them. The CDR3 length is 17 residues. In germline, CDR1 is KGHSH, CDR2 LQKENI. The data were produced by immunoSEQ multiplex PCR, yet TCRdb's version contains in-frame clones alone and is incomplete. The data hold some 110,000 clones, with just under 80% observed a single time. The sequences come from peripheral blood, collected from a patient treated with radiotherapy plus ipilimumab. This clonotype was sampled from a human donor with non-small cell lung cancer who had a partial response to radiotherapy plus ipilimumab. This chain joins TRBV18 and TRBJ2-1, with D unresolved. The CDR3 DNA is TGTGCCAGCTCACCTAACTCAGACTTGAGCTCCTACAATGAGCAGTTCTTC. This sequence encodes CASSPNSDLSSYNEQFF.